A single sample is the source of the 10 T cell receptor beta chains below, sequenced in a study of OX40 agonist ivuxolimab in advanced cancers. Libraries were constructed by the immunoSEQ multiplex PCR assay. TCRdb holds this immuneACCESS table with in-frame rearrangements only. Some clones are missing; in checked studies, unresolved V genes explain under half, and the rest has no known cause. The sample has about 54,000 clones on record, 84% of them singletons. The ten largest clones add up to 1.2% of the sample. This specimen consisted of CD4+ or CD8+ T cells sorted from blood, obtained in a trial of the OX40 agonist ivuxolimab. These receptors were collected from an adult with an advanced solid tumor such as melanoma, head and neck, liver or kidney cancer.

The rearrangement joins TRBV5-1 to TRBJ2-3; D not resolved. The ends were cut back, 6 bases at V and 6 bases at J, with 8 bases in the middle. The CDR3 covers 11 residues. In germline, CDR1 is SGHRS, CDR2 YFSETQ. CDR3 nucleotide sequence: TGCGCCAGCACCGAGTTTGATACGCAGTATTTT. Protein: CASTEFDTQYF.

This clone was counted between two and nine times. The chain has TRBV5-6 and TRBJ1-1, with a weak D call TRBD1 (5 bases). The V and J ends lost 7 bases and 4 bases respectively, with 14 bases between them. The CDR3 is 13 amino acids. CDR1 is SGHDT and CDR2 is YYEEEE in the germline V gene. The CDR3 loop reads CASRQQILTEAFF. In nucleotides, the CDR3 is TGTGCCAGCCGACAGCAAATCCTCACTGAAGCTTTCTTT.

The genes are TRBV6-1 and TRBJ2-7; 8 bases align to TRBD2. Germline V lookup: CDR1 MNHNS, CDR2 SASEGT. The CDR3 loop spans 15 amino acids. V dropped 6 bases and J dropped 2; count of bases not matched to a gene: 9. This CDR3 is CASRLAETAAYEQYF. The CDR3 DNA sequence: TGTGCCAGCAGACTAGCGGAGACGGCGGCCTACGAGCAGTACTTC.

The chain joins TRBV10-3 to TRBJ2-3, with D possibly being TRBD2 (5 bases). CDR1 and CDR2 (germline): ENHRY, SYGVKD. The CDR3 contains 14 residues. Trimming pared 10 bases from V and 0 bases from J, leaving 14 bases between. CDR3: CATISGVSTDTQYF. DNA for the CDR3: TGTGCCACCATAAGCGGAGTCAGCACAGATACGCAGTATTTT.

The CDR3 nucleotides read TGTGCCAGCAGCGTTACTAGCGGGGGGTACAATGAGCAGTTCTTC. This gives the protein CASSVTSGGYNEQFF. The chain has TRBV11-2 and TRBJ2-1; 12 bases align to TRBD2. CDR1 is SGHAT, CDR2 FQNNGV, per germline. The CDR3 is made up of 15 amino acids. J gave up 4 bases and V 5 bases, and 3 bases lay outside the gene matches.

V and J are TRBV10-1 and TRBJ2-7, with D possibly being TRBD1 (6 bases). This CDR3 contains 12 residues. Looked up from germline, CDR1 is WNHNN and CDR2 is SYGVQD (reference sequence). The V and J ends lost 2 bases and 6 bases respectively, with 8 bases between them. The CDR3: CASSEARGEQYF. CDR3 bases: TGCGCCAGCAGTGAGGCCAGGGGCGAGCAGTACTTC.

The chain is built from TRBV28 and TRBJ2-1, with unresolved D. Germline V CDR1 and CDR2: MDHEN, SYDVKM. V lost 5 bases to trimming and J lost 3 bases, with 5 bases between them. The CDR3 loop spans 12 amino acids. DNA of the CDR3: TGTGCCAGCAGTAGTTTCTACAATGAGCAGTTCTTC. Protein: CASSSFYNEQFF.

The chain carries TRBV19 and TRBJ1-1, with a tentative D call TRBD1 (6 bases). The CDR3 covers 14 residues. From germline, CDR1 is LNHDA and CDR2 SQIVND (reference sequence). Trimming cost V 5 bases and J 1 base, with 11 bases left between them. The CDR3 region is CASSFGQKNTEAFF. DNA of the CDR3: TGTGCCAGTAGTTTCGGACAGAAGAACACTGAAGCTTTCTTT.

This chain joins TRBV7-3 and TRBJ1-2; maybe TRBD1 (5 bases). This CDR3 contains 15 residues. The germline CDR1 and CDR2 sequences are SGHTA and FQGTGA. Trimming took 0 bases from V and 5 from J, leaving 13 bases between them. CDR3 coding DNA: TGTGCCAGCAGCTTAACGGAGGGACGTACTTATGGCTACACCTTC. It specifies CASSLTEGRTYGYTF.

The J gene is TRBJ1-2, the V gene TRBV19; D remains ambiguous. V was clipped by 6 bases and J by 0 bases, with 5 bases between them. CDR1 and CDR2 from the germline V gene are LNHDA and SQIVND (reference sequence). The CDR3 has 12 residues. This CDR3 reads CASRRANYGYTF. CDR3 bases: TGTGCCAGTAGGCGAGCTAACTATGGCTACACCTTC.